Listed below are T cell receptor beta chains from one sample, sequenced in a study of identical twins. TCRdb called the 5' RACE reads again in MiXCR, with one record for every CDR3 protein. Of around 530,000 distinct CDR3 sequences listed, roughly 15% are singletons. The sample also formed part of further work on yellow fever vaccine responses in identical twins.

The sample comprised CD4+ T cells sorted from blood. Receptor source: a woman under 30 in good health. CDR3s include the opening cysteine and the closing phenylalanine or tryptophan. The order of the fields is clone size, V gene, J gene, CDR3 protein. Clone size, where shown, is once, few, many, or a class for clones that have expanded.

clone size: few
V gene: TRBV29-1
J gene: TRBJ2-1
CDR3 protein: CSVEGQTNEQFF

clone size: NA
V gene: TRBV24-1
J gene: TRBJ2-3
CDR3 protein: CATSDWRTIDTQYF

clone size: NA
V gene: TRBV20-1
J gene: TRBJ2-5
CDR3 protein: CSARVRGETQYF

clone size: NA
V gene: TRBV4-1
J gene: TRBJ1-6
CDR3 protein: CASSQGRMGNSPLHF

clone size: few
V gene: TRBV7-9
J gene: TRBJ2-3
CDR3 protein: CASSPRQGLMTDTQYF

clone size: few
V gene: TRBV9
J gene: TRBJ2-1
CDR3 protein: CASSATSGTYNEQFF

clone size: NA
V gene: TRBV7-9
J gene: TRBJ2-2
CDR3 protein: CASAPRVSGELFF

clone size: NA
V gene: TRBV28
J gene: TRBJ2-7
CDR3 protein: CASSRRQGSGYEQYF

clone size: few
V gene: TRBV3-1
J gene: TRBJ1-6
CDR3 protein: CASGEGRNSPLHF

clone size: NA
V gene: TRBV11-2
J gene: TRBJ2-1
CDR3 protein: CASSPPGLAEGAYNEQFF

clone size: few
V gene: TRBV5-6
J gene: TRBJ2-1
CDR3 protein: CASSLGQGAGEQFF

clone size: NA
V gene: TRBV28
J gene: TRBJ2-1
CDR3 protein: CASRSTVTSGYNEQFF

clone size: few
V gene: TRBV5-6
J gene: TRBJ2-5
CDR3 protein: CASSHTSGGKETQYF

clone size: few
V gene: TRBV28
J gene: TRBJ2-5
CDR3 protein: CASSPGGVETQYF

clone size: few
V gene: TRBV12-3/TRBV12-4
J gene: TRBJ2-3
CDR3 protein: CASKPIRTSEGTQYF

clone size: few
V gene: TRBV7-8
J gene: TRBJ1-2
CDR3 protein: CASSLGWYGYTF

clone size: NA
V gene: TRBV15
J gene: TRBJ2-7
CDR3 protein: CATSRDPLYEQYF

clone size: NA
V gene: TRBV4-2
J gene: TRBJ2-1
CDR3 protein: CASSQEGGSGRAGNEQFF

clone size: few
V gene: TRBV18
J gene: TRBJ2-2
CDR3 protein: CASSPMAVKNTGELFF

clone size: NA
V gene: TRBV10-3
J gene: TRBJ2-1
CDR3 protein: CAIRSGGADEQFF

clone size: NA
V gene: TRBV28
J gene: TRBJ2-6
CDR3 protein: CASRAHFSGANVLTF

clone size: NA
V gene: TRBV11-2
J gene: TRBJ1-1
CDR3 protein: CASSPQYGVGTEAFF

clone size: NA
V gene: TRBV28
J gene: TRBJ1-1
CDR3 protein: CACSNGGQGTEAFF

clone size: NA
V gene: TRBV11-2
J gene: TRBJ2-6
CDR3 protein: CASSYPGVFGANVLTF

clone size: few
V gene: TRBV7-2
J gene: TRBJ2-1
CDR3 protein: CASRQGTRGNEQFF

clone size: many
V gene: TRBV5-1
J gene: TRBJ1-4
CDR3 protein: CASSLGQLNEKLFF

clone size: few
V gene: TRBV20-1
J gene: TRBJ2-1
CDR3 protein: CSASLPTGGTYNEQFF

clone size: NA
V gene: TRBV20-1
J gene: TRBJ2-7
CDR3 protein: CSARESSPVRYEQYF

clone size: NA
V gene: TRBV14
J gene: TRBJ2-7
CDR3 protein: CASSQERLATYEQYF

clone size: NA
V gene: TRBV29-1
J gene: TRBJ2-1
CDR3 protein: CSVARTSGRGYEQFF

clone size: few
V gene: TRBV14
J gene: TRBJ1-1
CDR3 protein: CASSQDPIFINTEAFF

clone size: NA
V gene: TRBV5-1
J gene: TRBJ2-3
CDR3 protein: CASSFVHPPRGDTQYF

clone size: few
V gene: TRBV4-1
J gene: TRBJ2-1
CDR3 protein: CASSQDELYEQFF

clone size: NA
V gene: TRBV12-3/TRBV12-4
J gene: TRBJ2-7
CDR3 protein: CASTHRLAAAYEQYF

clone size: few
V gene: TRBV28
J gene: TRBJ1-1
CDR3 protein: CASSLRGTWRRTEAFF

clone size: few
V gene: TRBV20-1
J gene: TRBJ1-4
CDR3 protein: CSAKTPGTGEGKLFF

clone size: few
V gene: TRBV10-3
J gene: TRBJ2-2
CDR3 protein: CAISGEGLNTGELFF

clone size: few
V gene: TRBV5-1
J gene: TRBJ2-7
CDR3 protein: CASSLADYEQYF

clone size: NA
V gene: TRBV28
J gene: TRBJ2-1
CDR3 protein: CASSLLTSGGSFF

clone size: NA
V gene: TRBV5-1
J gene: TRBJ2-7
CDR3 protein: CASSLSASGRAQISEQYF

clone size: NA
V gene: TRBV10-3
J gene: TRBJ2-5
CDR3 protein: CAISHGTAQETQYF